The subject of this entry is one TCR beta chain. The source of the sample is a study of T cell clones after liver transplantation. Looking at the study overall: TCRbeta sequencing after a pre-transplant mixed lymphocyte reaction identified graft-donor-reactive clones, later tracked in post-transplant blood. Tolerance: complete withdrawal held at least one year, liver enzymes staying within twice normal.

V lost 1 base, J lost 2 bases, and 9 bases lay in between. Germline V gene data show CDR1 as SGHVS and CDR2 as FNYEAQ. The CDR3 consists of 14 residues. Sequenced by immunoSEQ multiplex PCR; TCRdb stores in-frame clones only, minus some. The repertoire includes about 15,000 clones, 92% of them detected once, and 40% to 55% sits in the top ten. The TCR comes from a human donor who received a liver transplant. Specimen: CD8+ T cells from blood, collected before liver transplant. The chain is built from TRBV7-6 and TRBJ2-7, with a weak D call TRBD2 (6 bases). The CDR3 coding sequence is TGTGCCAGCAGCTTAGGGGGAGGAGCCTACGAGCAGTACTTC. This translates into CASSLGGGAYEQYF. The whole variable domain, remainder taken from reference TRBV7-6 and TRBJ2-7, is GAGVSQSPRYKVTKRGQDVALRCDPISGHVSLYWYRQALGQGPEFLTYFNYEAQQDKSGLPNDRFSAERPEGSISTLTIQRTEQRDSAMYRCASSLGGGAYEQYFGPGTRLTVT.